This is a list of T cell receptor beta chains from one sample in a study of blood T cell repertoires in COVID-19. Libraries were prepared by immunoSEQ multiplex PCR; TCRdb keeps only in-frame clonotypes and omits some of them. This table holds some 200,000 clones, more than 75% found once. Material: peripheral blood. The source of these receptors is a woman in her 70s with COVID-19, enrolled during active disease. The CDR3 runs from the conserved cysteine through the conserved F or W. Each record gives: CDR3 protein, V gene.

CASRSGLAGGSYNEQFF	TRBV5-5
CAISVREGLNQPQHF	TRBV10-3
CSVVRTAQETQYF	TRBV29-1
CASSLDGYQPQHF	TRBV5-1
CAISGTGSLYEQYF	TRBV10-3
CASSQKTDNSPLHF	TRBV4-3
CASSWGQGMSDTQYF	TRBV5-1
CAISEMAIPEGYTF	TRBV10-3
CASRTGGYQPQHF	TRBV28
CASSPSGSSYNEQFF	TRBV3-1/TRBV3-2
CASSLAGVLETQYF	TRBV28
CASSEGGRARDEQFF	TRBV28
CASSLGVGVTDEQYF	TRBV11-2
CARGLSLAGEGCEETQYF	TRBV6-8
CASSPLVGTGELFF	TRBV19
CAWNMGQVLYQETQYF	TRBV30
CASRREWSTDTQYF	TRBV9
CAWSPRRNTEAFF	TRBV30
CASSLTSWGTDTQYF	TRBV7-3
CASSPQGTPYNEQFF	TRBV6-6
CSVEGLAGGSTETQYF	TRBV29-1
CSGSSGGQGNEQFF	TRBV29-1
CASRRTSGSGYNEQFF	TRBV5-1
CASSYSLAGFPYEQYF	TRBV6-2/TRBV6-3
CASSWDSPSNTGELFF	TRBV16
CASGLRGDTEAFF	TRBV11-3
CASSAGQGRFSGANVLTF	TRBV2
CASSLQGPGANVLTF	TRBV7-2
CASSYLSTSGRADTQYF	TRBV27
CASSLYRGNQPQHF	TRBV7-2
CASIQGSYGYTF	TRBV19
CATLESAGGIGEQYF	TRBV10-3
CAWSVQGSPLHF	TRBV30
CASRGLAGGNLYNEQFF	TRBV2
CASSYGQGEGGYTF	TRBV6-6
CASRESYEQYF	TRBV2
CASSQEAVPQYGYTF	TRBV3-1/TRBV3-2
CASGRGLAGEETQYF	TRBV9